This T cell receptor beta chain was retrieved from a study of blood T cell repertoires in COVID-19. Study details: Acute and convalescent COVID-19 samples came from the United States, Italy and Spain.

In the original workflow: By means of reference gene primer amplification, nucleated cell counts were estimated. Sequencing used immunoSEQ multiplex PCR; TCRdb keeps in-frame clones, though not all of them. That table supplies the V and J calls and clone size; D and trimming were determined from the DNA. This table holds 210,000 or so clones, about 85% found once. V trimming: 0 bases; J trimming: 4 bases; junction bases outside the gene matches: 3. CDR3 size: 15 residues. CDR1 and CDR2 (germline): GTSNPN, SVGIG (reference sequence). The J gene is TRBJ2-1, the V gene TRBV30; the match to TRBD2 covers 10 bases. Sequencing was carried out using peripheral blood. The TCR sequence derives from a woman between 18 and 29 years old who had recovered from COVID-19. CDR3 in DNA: TGTGCCTGGAGTGTACTAGCGGGATTATACAATGAGCAGTTCTTC. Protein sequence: CAWSVLAGLYNEQFF.